The 4 T cell receptor beta chains presented below share a single source sample, sequenced in a study of T cells in Graves' hyperthyroidism and ophthalmopathy (dated by TCRdb to about 2019). Preparation of the library involved multiplex PCR. TCRdb records Illumina HiSeq 2000 as the sequencer. The TCR beta CDR3 regions were amplified from the RNA transcripts. A first-round RT-PCR of the TCR CDR3 used the HTBI primer set with the Qiagen OneStep RT-PCR kit. The raw public reads went through TCRdb reprocessing: fastp at Q25, MiXCR clone calling, in-frame beta chains kept. Every CDR3 protein is listed once, alongside the most common genes and DNA of its rows. Counted in this sample were approximately 610,000 distinct CDR3 sequences; 16% of them appeared once. The ten largest clonotypes hold 15% to 20% of the sample. Sample: blood. The receptor source for this set is a young woman with Graves' hyperthyroidism.

The table lists this clonotype with a few counts. V and J are TRBV10-3 and TRBJ2-3; 8 bases agree with TRBD2. V lost 4 bases, J lost 0 bases, and 6 bases stayed unmatched. The CDR3 is 16 amino acids. Per germline, CDR1 ENHRY and CDR2 SYGVKD. The chain's CDR3 is CAISGPGGGSTDTQYF. CDR3 in DNA: TGTGCCATCAGTGGCCCGGGCGGGGGGAGCACAGATACGCAGTATTTT.

This clonotype appeared a few times. The DNA for the CDR3 is TGTGCCAGCAGTAACCGGGACGCATCCTACGAGCAGTACTTC. Its translation is CASSNRDASYEQYF. J is TRBJ2-7 and V is TRBV6-1; D possibly matches TRBD1 or TRBD2 (5 bases each). The CDR3 sequence is 14 residues long. Germline lookup yields CDR1 MNHNS and CDR2 SASEGT. Trimming cost V 5 bases and J 1 base, with 12 bases left between them.

There are many counts of this clonotype. The rearrangement joins TRBV2 to TRBJ2-3; D tentatively reads TRBD1 or TRBD2 (5 bases each). Germline CDR1 SNHLY, CDR2 FYNNEI. Trimming took off 3 bases at V and 6 bases at J, with 10 bases between the two ends. The CDR3 loop spans 13 amino acids. The CDR3 loop reads CASSDPGRDTQYF. The CDR3 DNA follows: TGTGCCAGCAGTGATCCGGGGCGGGATACGCAGTATTTT. Combining the CDR3 with reference TRBV2 and TRBJ2-3 gives the whole variable domain EPEVTQTPSHQVTQMGQEVILRCVPISNHLYFYWYRQILGQKVEFLVSFYNNEISEKSEIFDDQFSVERPDGSNFTLKIRSTKLEDSAMYFCASSDPGRDTQYFGPGTRLTVL.

This clonotype was seen many times. The chain uses TRBV20-1 and TRBJ2-7, with 7 bases matching TRBD1. CDR3 size: 13 residues. Germline loops: CDR1 DFQATT, CDR2 SNEGSKA (reference sequence). J gave up 6 bases and V 0 bases, and 5 bases lay outside the gene matches. The CDR3 nucleotides read TGCAGTGCTAGAGAAACAGGGGATCGCGAGCAGTACTTC. Translation gives CSARETGDREQYF.